A single sample gave rise to the 10 T cell receptor beta chains below, sequenced in a study of CD8 T cells in ankylosing spondylitis. Using its own MiXCR run on the 5' RACE reads, TCRdb lists one record per CDR3 protein. This sample has 250,000 to 300,000 distinct CDR3 sequences, with approximately 20% found just once. The sample comprised blood, either unsorted or a sorted T cell fraction (not recorded which). These receptors came from a male donor with ankylosing spondylitis or in good health (not recorded which).

This clonotype has a single count. The V gene is TRBV5-1, the J gene TRBJ2-7; TRBD2 aligns across 14 bases. Trimming cost V 3 bases and J 2 bases; bases outside gene matches: 10. The CDR3 consists of 18 residues. In germline, CDR1 is SGHRS, CDR2 YFSETQ. CDR3 bases: TGCGCCAGCAGCTCAGGGACTAGCGGGAGCTTCCCCACCTACGAGCAGTACTTC. This encodes CASSSGTSGSFPTYEQYF.

Many counts were recorded for this clonotype. The CDR3 spells CASRRGHEQYF. The CDR3, as DNA: TGCGCCAGCAGGAGGGGCCACGAGCAGTACTTC. The genes are TRBV5-1 and TRBJ2-7; perhaps D is TRBD1 or TRBD2 (5 bases each). CDR3 length: 11 amino acids. Germline loops: CDR1 SGHRS, CDR2 YFSETQ. The V end lost 5 bases, the J end lost 5 bases, and 8 bases lay between the germline ends.

Only a few counts were recorded for this clonotype. The chain has TRBV24-1 and TRBJ2-1, with 11 bases identical to TRBD2. With 3 bases clipped from V and 4 bases from J, the junction kept 4 bases outside the gene matches. This CDR3 is 16 amino acids long. Germline CDR1 reads KGHDR; CDR2 reads SFDVKD. As DNA, the CDR3 is TGTGCCACCAGTGATACCGGGACTAGCGGATACAATGAGCAGTTCTTC. Protein sequence: CATSDTGTSGYNEQFF.

This clonotype showed up many times. The chain employs TRBV24-1 and TRBJ2-5, with 7 bases lining up with TRBD1. The germline gives CDR1 KGHDR, CDR2 SFDVKD. This CDR3 has 14 residues. After removal of 10 bases from V and 1 base from J, the junction contained 8 bases not matched to a gene. CDR3 DNA: TGTGCCACTACGGACAGGCGAGGCCAAGAGACCCAGTACTTC. This sequence encodes CATTDRRGQETQYF.

This clonotype occurred many times. This sequence joins TRBV12-3 or TRBV12-4 and TRBJ2-5, with D perhaps being TRBD1 or TRBD2 (5 bases each). CDR3 length: 12 amino acids. V lost 10 bases, J lost 4 bases, and 13 bases lay in between. The DNA for the CDR3 is TGTGCCACCTCACCGGGGCTAGAGACCCAGTACTTC. It specifies CATSPGLETQYF.

This chain connects TRBV20-1 to TRBJ2-1, with no clear D. Germline V gene data show CDR1 as DFQATT and CDR2 as SNEGSKA (reference sequence). Between the trimmed V and J ends, which lost 0 bases and 4 bases, there was a span of 10 bases. CDR3 size: 14 residues. In DNA, the CDR3 is TGCAGTGCTAGAGATCCTCCTCGGTACAATGAGCAGTTCTTC. Encoded protein: CSARDPPRYNEQFF.

The rearrangement links TRBV5-6 to TRBJ2-7, with D perhaps TRBD1 (5 bases). Germline V gene data show CDR1 as SGHDT and CDR2 as YYEEEE. Trimming removed 1 base at V and 1 base at J, with 12 bases between. The CDR3 covers 15 residues. The CDR3 loop is CASSLRTGLSYEQYF. As DNA, the CDR3 is TGTGCCAGCAGCTTGAGAACAGGCCTATCCTACGAGCAGTACTTC.

With regard to this clonotype: With a much larger clone just one base away, this may be a read error. The CDR3 carries no conserved terminal phenylalanine or tryptophan, so it likely arises from a read error. The chain has TRBV29-1 and TRBJ2-2; no firm D call. CDR3 length equals 11 residues. V was cut by 7 bases and J by 5 bases, with 8 bases left in between. Germline CDR1 SQVTM, CDR2 ANQGSEA. The CDR3 is CSAIITGELFC. CDR3 in DNA: TGCAGCGCCATTATAACCGGGGAGCTGTTTTGT.

This clonotype has only a few counts. V usage is TRBV7-3 and J usage is TRBJ2-1; D may be TRBD2 (5 bases). This CDR3 is 15 amino acids long. Germline CDR1 SGHTA, CDR2 FQGTGA. Trimming cost V 3 bases and J 5 bases, with 14 bases left between them. DNA of the CDR3: TGTGCCAGCAGCTTCCAACGGGGTATCAACAATGAGCAGTTCTTC. Its protein is CASSFQRGINNEQFF.

The J gene is TRBJ2-7, the V gene TRBV4-3; weak D call: TRBD2 (5 bases). The CDR3 has 18 residues. The V gene's germline CDR1 is LGHNA and CDR2 YSLEER. Deletions cut 0 bases from V and 2 bases from J, with 20 bases between. In DNA, the CDR3 is TGCGCCAGCAGCCAAGATGCCCGATTTGAGGGATCAACCTACGAGCAGTACTTC. It codes for CASSQDARFEGSTYEQYF.